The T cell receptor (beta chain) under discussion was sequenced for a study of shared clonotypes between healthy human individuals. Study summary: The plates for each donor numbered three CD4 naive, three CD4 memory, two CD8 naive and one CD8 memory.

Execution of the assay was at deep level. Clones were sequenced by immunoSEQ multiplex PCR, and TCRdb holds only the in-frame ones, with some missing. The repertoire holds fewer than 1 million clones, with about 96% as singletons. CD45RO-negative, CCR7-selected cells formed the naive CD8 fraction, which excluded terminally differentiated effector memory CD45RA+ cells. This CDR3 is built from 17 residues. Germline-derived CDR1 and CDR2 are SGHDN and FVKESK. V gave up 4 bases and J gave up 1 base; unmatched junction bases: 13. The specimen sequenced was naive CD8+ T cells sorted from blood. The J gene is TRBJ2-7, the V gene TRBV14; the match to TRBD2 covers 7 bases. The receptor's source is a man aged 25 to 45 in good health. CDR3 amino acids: CASSPSAGRERSYEQYF. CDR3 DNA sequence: TGTGCCAGCAGCCCCTCTGCGGGGCGGGAGCGATCCTACGAGCAGTACTTC.